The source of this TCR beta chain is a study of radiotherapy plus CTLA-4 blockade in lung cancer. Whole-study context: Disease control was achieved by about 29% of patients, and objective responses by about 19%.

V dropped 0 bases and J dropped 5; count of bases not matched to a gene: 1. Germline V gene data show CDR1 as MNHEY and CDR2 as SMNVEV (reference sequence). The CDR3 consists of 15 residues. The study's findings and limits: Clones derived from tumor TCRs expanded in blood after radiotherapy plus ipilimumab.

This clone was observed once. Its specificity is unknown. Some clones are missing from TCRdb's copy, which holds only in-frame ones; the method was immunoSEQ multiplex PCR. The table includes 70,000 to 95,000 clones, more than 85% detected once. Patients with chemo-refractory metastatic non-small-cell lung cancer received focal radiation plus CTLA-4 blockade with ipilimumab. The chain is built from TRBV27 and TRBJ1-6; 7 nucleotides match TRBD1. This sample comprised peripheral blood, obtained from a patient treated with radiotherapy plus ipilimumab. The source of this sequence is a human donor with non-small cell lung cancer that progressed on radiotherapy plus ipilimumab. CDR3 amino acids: CASSLSGQNNSPLHF. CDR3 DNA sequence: TGTGCCAGCAGTTTATCGGGACAGAATAATTCACCCCTCCACTTT.